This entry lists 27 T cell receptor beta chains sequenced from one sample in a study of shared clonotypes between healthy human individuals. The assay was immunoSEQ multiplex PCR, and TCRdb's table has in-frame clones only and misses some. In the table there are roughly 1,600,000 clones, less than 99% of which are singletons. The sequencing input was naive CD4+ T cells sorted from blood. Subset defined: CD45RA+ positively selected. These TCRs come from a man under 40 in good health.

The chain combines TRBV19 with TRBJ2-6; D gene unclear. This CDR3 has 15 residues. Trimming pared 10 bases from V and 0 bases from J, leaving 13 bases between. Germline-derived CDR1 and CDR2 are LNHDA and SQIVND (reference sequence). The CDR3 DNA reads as TGTGCCACCAGGAGTGACGTCTCTGGGGCCAACGTCCTGACTTTC. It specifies CATRSDVSGANVLTF.

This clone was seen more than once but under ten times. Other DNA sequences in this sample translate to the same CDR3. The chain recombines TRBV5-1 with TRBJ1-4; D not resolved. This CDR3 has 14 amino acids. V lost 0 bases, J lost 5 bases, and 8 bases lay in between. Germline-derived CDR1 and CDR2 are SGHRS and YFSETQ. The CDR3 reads CASSLGGLNEKLFF. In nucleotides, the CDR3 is TGCGCCAGCAGCTTGGGGGGTTTAAATGAAAAACTGTTTTTT.

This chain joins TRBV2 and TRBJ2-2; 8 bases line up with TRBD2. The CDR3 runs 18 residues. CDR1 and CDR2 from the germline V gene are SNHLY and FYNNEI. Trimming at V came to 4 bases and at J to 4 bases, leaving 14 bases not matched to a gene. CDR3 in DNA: TGTGCCAGCAGTGTCAATAAATCCGGGACTAGAATCACCGGGGAGCTGTTTTTT. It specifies CASSVNKSGTRITGELFF.

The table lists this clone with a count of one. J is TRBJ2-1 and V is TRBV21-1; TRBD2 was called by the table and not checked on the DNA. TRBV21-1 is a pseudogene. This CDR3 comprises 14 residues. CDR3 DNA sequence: TGTGCCAGCAGCTTAGCGGGAGAATTGAATGAGCAGTTCTTC. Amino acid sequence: CASSLAGELNEQFF.

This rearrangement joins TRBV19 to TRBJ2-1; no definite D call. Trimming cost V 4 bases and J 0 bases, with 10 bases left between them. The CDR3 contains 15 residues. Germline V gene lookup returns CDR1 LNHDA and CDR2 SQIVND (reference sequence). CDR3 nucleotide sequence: TGTGCCAGTAGTACCGGCGGTAGCTCCTACAATGAGCAGTTCTTC. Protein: CASSTGGSSYNEQFF.

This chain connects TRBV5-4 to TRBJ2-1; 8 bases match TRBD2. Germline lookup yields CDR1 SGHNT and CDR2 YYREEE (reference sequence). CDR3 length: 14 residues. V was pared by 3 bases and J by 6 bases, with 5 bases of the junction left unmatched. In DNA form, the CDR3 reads TGTGCCAGCAGCTCGGGACTAGTCGTCAATGAGCAGTTCTTC. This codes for CASSSGLVVNEQFF.

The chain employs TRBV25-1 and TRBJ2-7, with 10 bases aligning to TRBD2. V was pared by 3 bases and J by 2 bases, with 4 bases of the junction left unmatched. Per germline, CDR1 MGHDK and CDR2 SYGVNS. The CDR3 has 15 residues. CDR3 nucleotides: TGTGCCAGCAGTGACCCTAGCGGGAGCGCCTACGAGCAGTACTTC. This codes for CASSDPSGSAYEQYF.

CDR3 amino acids: CASSSHRAANEKLFF. Here the CDR3 DNA reads TGTGCCAGCAGCTCGCACAGGGCGGCTAATGAAAAACTGTTTTTT. The V call is TRBV7-8, the J call TRBJ1-4; a possible D gene is TRBD1 (6 bases). Trimming removed 4 bases from V and 3 bases from J, with 12 bases in between. The CDR3 has 15 amino acids. Germline-derived CDR1 and CDR2 are SGHVS and FQNEAQ.

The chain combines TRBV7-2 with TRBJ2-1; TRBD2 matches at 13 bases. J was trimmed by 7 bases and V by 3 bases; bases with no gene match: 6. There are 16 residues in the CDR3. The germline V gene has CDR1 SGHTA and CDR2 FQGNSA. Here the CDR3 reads CASSLRLAGGSNEQFF. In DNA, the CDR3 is TGTGCCAGCAGCTTGAGACTAGCGGGAGGATCGAATGAGCAGTTCTTC.

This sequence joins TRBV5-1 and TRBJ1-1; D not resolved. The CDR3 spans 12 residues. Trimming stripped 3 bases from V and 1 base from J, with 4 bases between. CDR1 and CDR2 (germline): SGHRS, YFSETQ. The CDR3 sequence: CASSSSNTEAFF. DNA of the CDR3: TGCGCCAGCAGCTCCTCGAACACTGAAGCTTTCTTT.

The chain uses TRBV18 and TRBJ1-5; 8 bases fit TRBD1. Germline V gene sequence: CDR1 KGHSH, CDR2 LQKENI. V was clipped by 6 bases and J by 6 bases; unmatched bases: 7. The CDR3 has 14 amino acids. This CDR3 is CASSREQGGQPQHF. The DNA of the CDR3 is TGTGCCAGCTCCCGCGAACAGGGGGGTCAGCCCCAGCATTTT.

CDR3 amino acids: CASSGGGTYEQYF. The CDR3 DNA reads TGTGCCAGCAGCGGAGGGGGCACCTACGAGCAGTACTTC. This chain joins TRBV5-4 and TRBJ2-7; D is perhaps TRBD1 (7 bases). Germline V gene sequence: CDR1 SGHNT, CDR2 YYREEE (reference sequence). The germline V and J ends were trimmed by 4 bases and 2 bases, with 10 bases remaining between them. The CDR3 runs 13 residues.

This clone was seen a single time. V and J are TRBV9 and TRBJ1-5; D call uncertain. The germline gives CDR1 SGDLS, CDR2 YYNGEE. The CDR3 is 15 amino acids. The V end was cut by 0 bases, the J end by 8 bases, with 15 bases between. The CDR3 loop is CASSVAGGVLEPQHF. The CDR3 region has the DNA TGTGCCAGCAGCGTAGCTGGCGGTGTTTTGGAGCCCCAGCATTTT.

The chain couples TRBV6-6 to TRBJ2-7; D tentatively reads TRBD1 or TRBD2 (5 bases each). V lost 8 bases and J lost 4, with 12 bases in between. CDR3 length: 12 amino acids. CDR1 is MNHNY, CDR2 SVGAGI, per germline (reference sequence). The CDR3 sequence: CASRDARYEQYF. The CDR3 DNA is TGTGCCAGCCGGGACGCGCGTTACGAGCAGTACTTC.

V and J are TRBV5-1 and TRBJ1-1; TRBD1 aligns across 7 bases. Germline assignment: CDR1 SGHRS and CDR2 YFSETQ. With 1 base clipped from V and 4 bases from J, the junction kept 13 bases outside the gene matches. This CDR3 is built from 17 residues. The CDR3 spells CASSLKPISTGSTEAFF. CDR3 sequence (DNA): TGCGCCAGCAGCTTGAAACCGATCTCGACAGGGAGCACTGAAGCTTTCTTT.

The CDR3 reads CASSQPTGSYEQYF. In nucleotides, the CDR3 is TGTGCCAGCAGCCAGCCGACGGGCTCCTACGAGCAGTACTTC. The rearrangement links TRBV5-4 to TRBJ2-7; D call uncertain. Germline assignment: CDR1 SGHNT and CDR2 YYREEE (reference sequence). This CDR3 spans 14 amino acids. With 4 bases removed from V and 0 bases from J, the gap between germline ends came to 11 bases.

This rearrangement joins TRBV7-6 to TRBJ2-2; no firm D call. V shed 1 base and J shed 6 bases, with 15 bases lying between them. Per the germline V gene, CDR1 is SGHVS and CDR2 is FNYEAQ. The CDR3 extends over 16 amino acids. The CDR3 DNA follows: TGTGCCAGCAGCTTAGTACTTGGGTTTGTTCCCGGGGAGCTGTTTTTT. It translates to CASSLVLGFVPGELFF.

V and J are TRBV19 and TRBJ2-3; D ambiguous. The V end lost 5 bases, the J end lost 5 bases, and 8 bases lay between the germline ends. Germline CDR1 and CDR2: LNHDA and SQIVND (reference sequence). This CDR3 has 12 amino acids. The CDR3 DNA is TGTGCCAGTAGTTCGATGTTAGATACGCAGTATTTT. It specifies CASSSMLDTQYF.

This CDR3 reads CSADSDGTEAFF. The CDR3 DNA sequence: TGCAGCGCTGACAGTGACGGGACTGAAGCTTTCTTT. This sequence joins TRBV29-1 and TRBJ1-1; tentatively, D is TRBD1 (5 bases). The CDR3 sequence is 12 residues long. The germline CDR1 and CDR2 sequences are SQVTM and ANQGSEA. Trimming shortened V by 7 bases and J by 5 bases, and 14 bases separated the two germline ends.

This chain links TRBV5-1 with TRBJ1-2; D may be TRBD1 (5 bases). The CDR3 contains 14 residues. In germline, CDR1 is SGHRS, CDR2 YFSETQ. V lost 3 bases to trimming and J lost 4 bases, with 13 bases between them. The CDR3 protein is CASSSAGGTYGYTF. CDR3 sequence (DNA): TGCGCCAGCAGCTCCGCGGGGGGTACCTATGGCTACACCTTC.

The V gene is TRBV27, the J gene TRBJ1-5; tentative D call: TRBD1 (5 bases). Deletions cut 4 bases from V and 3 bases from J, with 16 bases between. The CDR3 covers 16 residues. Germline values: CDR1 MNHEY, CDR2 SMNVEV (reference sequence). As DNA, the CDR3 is TGTGCCAGCAGTTCCGGGTGGGGCAGTCCCAATCAGCCCCAGCATTTT. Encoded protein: CASSSGWGSPNQPQHF.

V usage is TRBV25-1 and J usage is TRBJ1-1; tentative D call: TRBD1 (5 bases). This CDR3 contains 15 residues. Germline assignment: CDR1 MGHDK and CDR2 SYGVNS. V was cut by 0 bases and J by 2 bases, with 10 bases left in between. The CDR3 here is CASSEYGATNTEAFF. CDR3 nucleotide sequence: TGTGCCAGCAGTGAATATGGGGCCACCAACACTGAAGCTTTCTTT.

DNA of the CDR3: TGTGCCAGCAGCTTCGAATCCGACAATGAGCAGTTCTTC. Its protein is CASSFESDNEQFF. This chain uses TRBV11-3 with TRBJ2-1; D remains unclear. Germline CDR1 SGHNT, CDR2 YENEEA. The V end was cut by 3 bases, the J end by 5 bases, with 8 bases between. This CDR3 comprises 13 residues.

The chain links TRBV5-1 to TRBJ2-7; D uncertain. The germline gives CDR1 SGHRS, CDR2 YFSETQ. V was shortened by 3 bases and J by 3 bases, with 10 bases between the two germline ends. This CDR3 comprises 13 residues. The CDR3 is CASSSRLGYEQYF. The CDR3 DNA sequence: TGCGCCAGCAGCTCGCGACTTGGCTACGAGCAGTACTTC.

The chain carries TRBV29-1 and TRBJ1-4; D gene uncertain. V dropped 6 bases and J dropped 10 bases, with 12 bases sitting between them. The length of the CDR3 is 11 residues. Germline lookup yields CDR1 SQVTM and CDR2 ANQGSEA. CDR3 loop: CSVEVQGKLFF. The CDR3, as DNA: TGCAGCGTGGAGGTACAAGGAAAACTGTTTTTT.

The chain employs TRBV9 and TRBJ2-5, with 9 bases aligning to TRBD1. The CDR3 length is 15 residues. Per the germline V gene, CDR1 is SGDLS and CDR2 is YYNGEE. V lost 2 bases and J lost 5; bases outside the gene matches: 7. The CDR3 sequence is CASSVSQGAGETQYF. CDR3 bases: TGTGCCAGCAGCGTTTCACAGGGGGCAGGGGAGACCCAGTACTTC.

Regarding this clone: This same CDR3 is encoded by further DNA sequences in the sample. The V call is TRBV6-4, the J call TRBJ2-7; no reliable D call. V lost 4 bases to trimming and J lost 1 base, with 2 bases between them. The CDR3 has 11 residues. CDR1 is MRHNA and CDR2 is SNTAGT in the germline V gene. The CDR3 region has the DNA TGTGCCAGCAGTGGATCCTACGAGCAGTACTTC. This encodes CASSGSYEQYF.